These 27 T cell receptor beta chains came from one sample sequenced in a study of CD8 T cells in ankylosing spondylitis. From the 5' RACE reads, TCRdb called clonotypes with MiXCR, one entry per CDR3 protein. This sample carries fewer than 400,000 distinct CDR3 sequences, roughly 14% of them seen once, and the ten largest clones take about 1%. Sequenced input: blood, either unsorted or a sorted T cell fraction (not recorded which). The receptors were gathered from a male donor with ankylosing spondylitis or in good health (not recorded which).

CDR3 sequence (DNA): TGCGCCAGCAGCCCGACTAGCGGGAGATCCTACAATGAGCAGTTCTTC. It codes for CASSPTSGRSYNEQFF. The rearrangement joins TRBV4-1 to TRBJ2-1; 12 bases are a match to TRBD2. CDR1 is MGHRA, CDR2 YSYEKL, per germline. Unmatched junction bases numbered 2, after V lost 4 bases and J lost 1 base. This CDR3 has 16 residues.

V is TRBV27 and J is TRBJ1-6; D unresolved. This CDR3 is built from 16 residues. Germline V gives CDR1 MNHEY, CDR2 SMNVEV (reference sequence). The V gene lost 6 bases and the J gene lost 0 bases, with 12 bases spanning the gap. The CDR3 DNA reads TGTGCCAGCAGCCCCCTGGCGACCTCCTATAATTCACCCCTCCACTTT. It encodes CASSPLATSYNSPLHF.

The chain uses TRBV12-3 or TRBV12-4 and TRBJ2-2; D is possibly TRBD2 (5 bases). Trimming removed 2 bases at V and 3 bases at J, with 13 bases between. CDR3 length equals 16 residues. The CDR3 nucleotides read TGTGCCAGCAGTTTACTGATTCGGGGATACACCGGGGAGCTGTTTTTT. Amino acid sequence: CASSLLIRGYTGELFF.

This clonotype was counted a few times. V and J are TRBV12-3 or TRBV12-4 and TRBJ1-1, with a tentative D call TRBD1 (6 bases). Trimming stripped 6 bases from V and 4 bases from J, with 9 bases between. The CDR3 extends over 12 amino acids. CDR3 region: CASRGAPTEAFF. As DNA, the CDR3 is TGTGCCAGCAGGGGGGCGCCCACTGAAGCTTTCTTT.

The chain carries TRBV27 and TRBJ2-7; D is uncertain. V was pared by 6 bases and J by 7 bases, with 19 bases between. This CDR3 is built from 14 residues. Germline V gene data show CDR1 as MNHEY and CDR2 as SMNVEV (reference sequence). The DNA for the CDR3 is TGTGCCAGCAGCCCCACCTCAGAATTGTGGGAGCAGTACTTC. It translates to CASSPTSELWEQYF.

CDR3 protein: CSVEGPSSYEQYF. CDR3 sequence (DNA): TGCAGCGTTGAGGGACCCAGTTCCTACGAGCAGTACTTC. The chain is built from TRBV29-1 and TRBJ2-7; D is tentatively TRBD1 or TRBD2 (5 bases each). V was pared by 3 bases and J by 1 base, with 10 bases between. The CDR3 loop spans 13 amino acids. The germline gives CDR1 SQVTM, CDR2 ANQGSEA.

Worth noting for this clonotype: A read error may produce the germline difference seen at one junction end. This chain uses TRBV4-2 with TRBJ2-2, with 7 nucleotides matching TRBD2. The CDR3 length is 15 residues. Germline CDR1 and CDR2: LGHNA and YNFKEQ. In DNA form, the CDR3 reads TGTGCCAGCAGCCAAGCGAGCGGGAACGCCGGGGAGCTGTTTTTT. It translates to CASSQASGNAGELFF.

This clonotype was seen a few times. V and J are TRBV5-1 and TRBJ2-2; 8 nucleotides align to TRBD1. Unmatched junction bases numbered 2, after V lost 4 bases and J lost 3 bases. Germline CDR1 reads SGHRS; CDR2 reads YFSETQ. CDR3 size: 14 residues. This CDR3 is CASSPGQDTGELFF. In DNA form, the CDR3 reads TGCGCCAGCAGCCCGGGACAGGACACCGGGGAGCTGTTTTTT. The entire variable domain, with the rest obtained from reference TRBV5-1 and TRBJ2-2, is as follows: KAGVTQTPRYLIKTRGQQVTLSCSPISGHRSVSWYQQTPGQGLQFLFEYFSETQRNKGNFPGRFSGRQFSNSRSEMNVSTLELGDSALYLCASSPGQDTGELFFGEGSRLTVL.

This chain uses TRBV24-1 with TRBJ2-3, with unresolved D. The CDR3 runs to 12 residues. From germline, CDR1 is KGHDR and CDR2 SFDVKD. The V and J ends lost 5 bases and 6 bases respectively, with 8 bases between them. The CDR3 protein is CATSASDDTQYF. Here the CDR3 DNA reads TGTGCCACCAGTGCAAGCGACGATACGCAGTATTTT.

The chain is built from TRBV6-1 and TRBJ2-7; the match to TRBD2 covers 11 bases. V lost 6 bases, J lost 5 bases, and 9 bases stayed unmatched. Per germline, CDR1 MNHNS and CDR2 SASEGT. This CDR3 region has 15 residues. The DNA of the CDR3 is TGTGCCAGCAGGACCGGTAGCGGGAGGGCGGACGAGCAGTACTTC. Protein product: CASRTGSGRADEQYF.

This clonotype has ten or more counts. The chain combines TRBV29-1 with TRBJ2-4; D is unclear. The V gene lost 0 bases and the J gene lost 0 bases, with 6 bases spanning the gap. This CDR3 is 14 amino acids long. CDR1 is SQVTM, CDR2 ANQGSEA, per germline. The chain's CDR3 is CSVEDPLAKNIQYF. The CDR3 coding sequence is TGCAGCGTTGAAGATCCTCTAGCCAAAAACATTCAGTACTTC.

This clonotype has at least ten counts. The chain uses TRBV7-2 and TRBJ2-2, with a possible D match to TRBD1 (6 bases). This CDR3 is built from 15 residues. V lost 3 bases, J lost 5 bases, and 13 bases lay in between. CDR1 is SGHTA, CDR2 FQGNSA, per germline. CDR3 residues: CASSFESGETGELFF. The DNA of the CDR3 is TGTGCCAGCAGCTTTGAGTCAGGGGAGACCGGGGAGCTGTTTTTT.

This clonotype was recorded a few times. The V and J genes are TRBV23-1 and TRBJ2-7; D may be TRBD1 (5 bases). Being an ORF, TRBV23-1 has a function that is uncertain. The V end lost 3 bases, the J end lost 3 bases, and 12 bases lay between the germline ends. The CDR3 length is 14 residues. This CDR3 is CASSHWGRSYEQYF. The CDR3 DNA reads as TGCGCCAGCAGTCATTGGGGCCGTAGCTACGAGCAGTACTTC.

This clonotype was counted ten times or more. The chain joins TRBV29-1 to TRBJ2-7, with 7 bases matching TRBD2. V dropped 6 bases and J dropped 3; count of bases not matched to a gene: 8. This CDR3 has 13 amino acids. Germline V gene sequence: CDR1 SQVTM, CDR2 ANQGSEA. The CDR3 is CSVGGLFLYEQYF. CDR3 bases: TGCAGCGTGGGAGGGCTTTTCCTCTACGAGCAGTACTTC.

This clonotype has only one observation. The chain joins TRBV6-5 to TRBJ2-7; 7 nucleotides line up with TRBD1. Trimming removed 0 bases from V and 0 bases from J; junction bases left unmatched: 5. CDR3 length equals 16 residues. Germline V gene data show CDR1 as MNHEY and CDR2 as SVGAGI. This CDR3 is CASSYSGAGGSYEQYF. CDR3 coding DNA: TGTGCCAGCAGTTACTCAGGCGCAGGGGGCTCCTACGAGCAGTACTTC.

This clonotype has just a few counts. The J gene is TRBJ1-1, the V gene TRBV5-1, with D unresolved. The V gene lost 4 bases and the J gene lost 4 bases, with 11 bases spanning the gap. The germline CDR1 and CDR2 sequences are SGHRS and YFSETQ. The CDR3 has 13 amino acids. The CDR3 region has the DNA TGCGCCAGCAGCGCAGACGTGGGCACTGAAGCTTTCTTT. It codes for CASSADVGTEAFF. The full variable domain, in which reference TRBV5-1 and TRBJ1-1 provide the parts outside the CDR3, is KAGVTQTPRYLIKTRGQQVTLSCSPISGHRSVSWYQQTPGQGLQFLFEYFSETQRNKGNFPGRFSGRQFSNSRSEMNVSTLELGDSALYLCASSADVGTEAFFGQGTRLTVV.

This clonotype was seen more than once but under ten times. The CDR3 DNA is TGTGCCAGCAGCCAAAGGACAGGGGGCGAGACCCAGTACTTC. It encodes CASSQRTGGETQYF. The rearrangement links TRBV7-9 to TRBJ2-5, with 11 positions matching TRBD1. The junction had 4 bases not matched to a gene; V was cut back by 5 bases and J by 5 bases. The CDR3 is 14 amino acids. Germline CDR1 SEHNR, CDR2 FQNEAQ (reference sequence).

The V gene is TRBV2, the J gene TRBJ1-1; 7 bases line up with TRBD1. CDR3 length: 13 residues. Trimming took 6 bases from V and 5 from J; bases not matched to a gene: 6. Germline assignment: CDR1 SNHLY and CDR2 FYNNEI. The chain's CDR3 is CASRLQGGTEAFF. The DNA for the CDR3 is TGTGCCAGCAGGCTTCAGGGGGGGACTGAAGCTTTCTTT.

The chain is built from TRBV25-1 and TRBJ2-3; D is unresolved. This CDR3 contains 11 residues. Germline CDR1 and CDR2: MGHDK and SYGVNS. Trimming shortened V by 4 bases and J by 10 bases, and 9 bases separated the two germline ends. The CDR3 protein is CASSGDTAQYF. CDR3 coding DNA: TGTGCCAGCAGTGGTGACACAGCGCAGTATTTT.

The gene calls are TRBV6-5 and TRBJ2-7; weak D call: TRBD1 (6 bases). The CDR3 consists of 12 residues. CDR1 is MNHEY, CDR2 SVGAGI, per germline. The V end was cut by 9 bases, the J end by 3 bases, with 12 bases between. CDR3 sequence reads: CARTGFLYEQYF. In DNA, the CDR3 is TGTGCCAGAACAGGGTTCCTCTACGAGCAGTACTTC.

The V call is TRBV10-3, the J call TRBJ1-5, with 7 bases matching TRBD1. The CDR3 length is 12 residues. The ends lost 8 bases at V and 5 bases at J; junction bases unmatched: 3. Germline-derived CDR1 and CDR2 are ENHRY and SYGVKD. CDR3 sequence reads: CAIGDSYQPQHF. CDR3 in DNA: TGTGCCATCGGGGACAGCTATCAGCCCCAGCATTTT.

This clonotype was detected ten times or more. The V call is TRBV5-1, the J call TRBJ2-3; D possibly corresponds to TRBD2 (6 bases). The CDR3 contains 14 residues. V was pared by 2 bases and J by 6 bases, with 13 bases between. Germline lookup yields CDR1 SGHRS and CDR2 YFSETQ. The CDR3 DNA is TGCGCCAGCAGCTTACGGGGGAATGTGGATACGCAGTATTTT. Protein product: CASSLRGNVDTQYF.

The chain combines TRBV21-1 with TRBJ1-4. TRBV21-1 is a pseudogene. The CDR3 extends over 10 amino acids. The CDR3 spells CASRIEKLFF. In nucleotides, the CDR3 is TGTGCCAGCAGAATTGAAAAACTGTTTTTT.

Remarks on this clonotype: The junction differs from germline at one of its ends, possibly a read error. This chain uses TRBV14 with TRBJ1-2; D uncertain. Germline CDR1 is SGHDN and CDR2 is FVKESK. The CDR3 contains 15 residues. The CDR3 sequence is CASSQDGQNYYGYTF. For the CDR3, the DNA is TGTGCCAGCAGCCAAGACGGGCAGAACTACTATGGCTACACCTTT.

In this sample, this clonotype turned up a few times. This rearrangement joins TRBV7-2 to TRBJ2-1, with 7 nucleotides matching TRBD2. The CDR3 has 16 residues. Trimming cost V 0 bases and J 6 bases; bases outside gene matches: 8. Germline CDR1 reads SGHTA; CDR2 reads FQGNSA. The CDR3 is CASSLAGGTPLNEQFF. The CDR3 DNA sequence: TGTGCCAGCAGCTTAGCGGGGGGGACCCCCCTCAATGAGCAGTTCTTC.

This clonotype was seen a handful of times. The chain couples TRBV5-1 to TRBJ2-2; 14 nucleotides match TRBD2. The CDR3 is 18 residues long. The V and J ends lost 2 bases and 2 bases, in that order; junction bases with no gene match: 5. Germline assignment: CDR1 SGHRS and CDR2 YFSETQ. The CDR3 protein is CASSLGTSGSFNTGELFF. Here the CDR3 DNA reads TGCGCCAGCAGCTTAGGGACTAGCGGGAGTTTTAACACCGGGGAGCTGTTTTTT.

This chain joins TRBV10-2 and TRBJ2-1; 11 bases align to TRBD2. The CDR3 length is 15 residues. Unmatched junction bases numbered 4, after V lost 8 bases and J lost 1 base. Looked up from germline, CDR1 is WSHSY and CDR2 is SAAADI. In DNA form, the CDR3 reads TGCGCCAGCGGCCTAGCGGGAGGTTCCTACAATGAGCAGTTCTTC. It translates to CASGLAGGSYNEQFF.